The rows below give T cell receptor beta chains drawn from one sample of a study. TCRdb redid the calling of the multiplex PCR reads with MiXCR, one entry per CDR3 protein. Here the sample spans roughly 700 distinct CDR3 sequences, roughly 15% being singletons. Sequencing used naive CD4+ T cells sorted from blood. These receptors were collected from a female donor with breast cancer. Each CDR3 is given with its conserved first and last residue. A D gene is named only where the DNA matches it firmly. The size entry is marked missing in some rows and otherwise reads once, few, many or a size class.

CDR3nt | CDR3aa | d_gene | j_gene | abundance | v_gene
TGTGCCAGCAGTTTCCGGACAGGGACGCACTATGGCTACACCTTC | CASSFRTGTHYGYTF | TRBD1 | TRBJ1-2 | NA | TRBV12-3/TRBV12-4
TGTGCCAGCAGCTTATCTCTAACTAACTATGGCTACACCTTC | CASSLSLTNYGYTF | NA | TRBJ1-2 | NA | TRBV12-3/TRBV12-4
TGTGCCAGCAGTTATGGCTACACCTTC | CASSYGYTF | NA | TRBJ1-2 | few | TRBV12-3/TRBV12-4
TGTGCCAGCAGTGAGACAGAGAGCTATGGCTACACCTTC | CASSETESYGYTF | NA | TRBJ1-2 | medium-sized | TRBV12-3/TRBV12-4
TGTGCCAGCAGTCTAACGGACTCCGGAGGGTATGGCTACACCTTC | CASSLTDSGGYGYTF | NA | TRBJ1-2 | large | TRBV12-3/TRBV12-4
TGTGCCAGCAGGCCCTCGGGACCCTATGGCTACACCTTC | CASRPSGPYGYTF | NA | TRBJ1-2 | many | TRBV12-3/TRBV12-4
TGTGCCAGCAGTAAGACAGTCTATGGCTACACCTTC | CASSKTVYGYTF | NA | TRBJ1-2 | large | TRBV12-3/TRBV12-4
TGTGCCAGCAGTTTTATGGCTACTACTAACTATGGCTACACCTTC | CASSFMATTNYGYTF | NA | TRBJ1-2 | large | TRBV12-3/TRBV12-4
TGTGCCAGCAGTAGGGACAAGCGAGGCTACACCTTC | CASSRDKRGYTF | NA | TRBJ1-2 | medium-sized | TRBV12-3/TRBV12-4
TGTGCCAGCAGTTTCGGGAGGGGCGGCTACACCTTC | CASSFGRGGYTF | NA | TRBJ1-2 | large | TRBV12-3/TRBV12-4
TGTGCCATTTCTTGGGGCTATGGCTACACCTTC | CAISWGYGYTF | NA | TRBJ1-2 | medium-sized | TRBV12-3/TRBV12-4
TGTGCCAGCAGTTTAGACAGTAGCTTTGGCTACACCTTC | CASSLDSSFGYTF | NA | TRBJ1-2 | large | TRBV12-3/TRBV12-4
TGTGCCAGCACCCGGCTAACAGGGGCTTCTGGCTACACCTTC | CASTRLTGASGYTF | TRBD1 | TRBJ1-2 | medium-sized | TRBV12-3/TRBV12-4
TGTGCCAGCAGTATCGGGACAGGGAATAACTATGGCTACACCTTC | CASSIGTGNNYGYTF | TRBD1 | TRBJ1-2 | large | TRBV12-3/TRBV12-4
TGTGCCAGCAGTTTTACGGCGTATGGCTACACCTTC | CASSFTAYGYTF | NA | TRBJ1-2 | medium-sized | TRBV12-3/TRBV12-4
TGTGCCAGCAGGACATCGCAACAGGGGTCCTATGGCTACACCTTC | CASRTSQQGSYGYTF | TRBD1 | TRBJ1-2 | large | TRBV12-3/TRBV12-4
TGTGCCAGCAGTTTAGCGCTGTTACCCACACCTTATGGCTACACCTTC | CASSLALLPTPYGYTF | NA | TRBJ1-2 | medium-sized | TRBV12-3/TRBV12-4
TGTGCCAGCAGTCACCGGACGGTCTCGTATGGCTACACCTTC | CASSHRTVSYGYTF | NA | TRBJ1-2 | hyperexpanded | TRBV12-3/TRBV12-4
TGTGCCAGCAGTTTGGGACAGGACTATGGCTACACCTTC | CASSLGQDYGYTF | TRBD1 | TRBJ1-2 | medium-sized | TRBV12-3/TRBV12-4
TGTGCCAGTGGGCAGGGACACTATGGCTACACCTTC | CASGQGHYGYTF | NA | TRBJ1-2 | medium-sized | TRBV12-3/TRBV12-4
TGTGCCAGCAGCAGGACAGGCGACTATGGCTACACCTTC | CASSRTGDYGYTF | TRBD1 | TRBJ1-2 | large | TRBV12-3/TRBV12-4
TGTGCCAGCAGTTTACAGGACAGACGCCATGGCTACACCTTC | CASSLQDRRHGYTF | NA | TRBJ1-2 | medium-sized | TRBV12-3/TRBV12-4
TGTGCCAGCAGTCAACCGAACTATGGCTACACCTTC | CASSQPNYGYTF | NA | TRBJ1-2 | NA | TRBV12-3/TRBV12-4
TGTGCCAGCAGTCCGGGACAGCAAGGCTATGGCTACACCTTC | CASSPGQQGYGYTF | TRBD1 | TRBJ1-2 | large | TRBV12-3/TRBV12-4
TGTGCCAGCAGTTTAACGACAGTTGGCTACACCTTC | CASSLTTVGYTF | NA | TRBJ1-2 | medium-sized | TRBV12-3/TRBV12-4
TGTGCCAGCAGTTTACCCAGGGCCGACTATGGCTACACCTTC | CASSLPRADYGYTF | NA | TRBJ1-2 | medium-sized | TRBV12-3/TRBV12-4
TGTGCCAGCAGTCAACAGGGAGCCGGGAACTATGGCTACACCTTC | CASSQQGAGNYGYTF | NA | TRBJ1-2 | many | TRBV12-3/TRBV12-4
TGTGCCAGCAGTTCACCAGGGGACTATGGCTACACCTTC | CASSSPGDYGYTF | NA | TRBJ1-2 | large | TRBV12-3/TRBV12-4
TGTGCCAGCAGTTTAGTGCGCTATGGCTACACCTTC | CASSLVRYGYTF | NA | TRBJ1-2 | medium-sized | TRBV12-3/TRBV12-4
TGTGCCAGCAGCAGACCGACCCGGCATCCTAGTTATGGCTACACCTTC | CASSRPTRHPSYGYTF | NA | TRBJ1-2 | large | TRBV12-3/TRBV12-4
TGTGCCAGCAGTAGCAGGGGAGCAGGTGGCTACACCTTC | CASSSRGAGGYTF | NA | TRBJ1-2 | NA | TRBV12-3/TRBV12-4
TGTGCCAGCTCGACAGGGATTGACTATGGCTACACCTTC | CASSTGIDYGYTF | TRBD1 | TRBJ1-2 | medium-sized | TRBV12-3/TRBV12-4
TGTGCCAGCAGCCGGACAGGGGTCAACTATGGCTACACCTTC | CASSRTGVNYGYTF | TRBD1 | TRBJ1-2 | NA | TRBV12-3/TRBV12-4
TGTGCCAGCCAGCAGCCGGGACACTATGGCTACACCTTC | CASQQPGHYGYTF | NA | TRBJ1-2 | large | TRBV12-3/TRBV12-4
TGTGCCAGCAGTTTAACCGGGACTGGCTACACCTTC | CASSLTGTGYTF | NA | TRBJ1-2 | large | TRBV12-3/TRBV12-4
TGTGCCAGCAATCAGGGGTCTAACTATGGCTACACCTTC | CASNQGSNYGYTF | NA | TRBJ1-2 | large | TRBV12-3/TRBV12-4